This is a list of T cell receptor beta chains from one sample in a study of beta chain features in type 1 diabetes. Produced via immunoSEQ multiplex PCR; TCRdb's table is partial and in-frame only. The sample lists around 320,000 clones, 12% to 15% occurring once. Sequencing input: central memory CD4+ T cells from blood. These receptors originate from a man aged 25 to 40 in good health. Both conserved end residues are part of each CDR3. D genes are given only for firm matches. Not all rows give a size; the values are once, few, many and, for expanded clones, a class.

CASSVAPLDTEAFF,TGTGCCAGCAGCGTAGCCCCCCTGGACACTGAAGCTTTCTTT,NA,TRBJ1-1,14,once,TRBV9
CASSAGSGERNQPQHF,TGTGCCAGCAGCGCGGGCAGCGGGGAACGCAATCAGCCCCAGCATTTT,NA,TRBJ1-5,16,few,TRBV7-9
CASSLGGGSGELFF,TGCGCCAGCAGCCTAGGAGGTGGTTCCGGGGAGCTGTTTTTT,NA,TRBJ2-2,14,NA,TRBV5-1
CAISDDSVNSPLHF,TGTGCCATCAGTGATGACAGTGTAAATTCACCCCTCCACTTT,NA,TRBJ1-6,14,NA,TRBV10-2
CASSQGLVYGSYTDTQYF,TGCGCCAGCAGCCAAGGTTTGGTTTACGGGAGCTACACAGATACGCAGTATTTT,NA,TRBJ2-3,18,NA,TRBV4-1
CASSHPSGSLIYNEQFF,TGTGCCAGCAGCCACCCCAGCGGGAGCCTAATTTACAATGAGCAGTTCTTC,TRBD2,TRBJ2-1,17,NA,TRBV7-2
CASSLQNRVSQDGYTF,TGTGCCAGCAGCTTGCAAAACAGGGTCTCGCAGGATGGCTACACCTTC,NA,TRBJ1-2,16,few,TRBV5-4
CASSQSAVNTEAFF,TGTGCCAGCAGCCAAAGTGCTGTGAACACTGAAGCTTTCTTT,NA,TRBJ1-1,14,many,TRBV14
CASSQEMRLHNSPLHF,TGCGCCAGCAGCCAAGAGATGAGGTTGCATAATTCACCCCTCCACTTT,NA,TRBJ1-6,16,few,TRBV4-3
CASSFERLGDTQYF,TGCGCCAGCAGCTTTGAAAGGCTCGGGGATACGCAGTATTTT,NA,TRBJ2-3,14,few,TRBV5-1
CASSSASGIRETQYF,TGTGCCAGCAGCTCAGCTAGCGGGATTAGAGAGACCCAGTACTTC,TRBD2,TRBJ2-5,15,NA,TRBV5-4
CASSLVGNAEKLFF,TGTGCCAGCAGCTTAGTAGGTAACGCCGAAAAACTGTTTTTT,NA,TRBJ1-4,14,few,TRBV7-9
CASSQDTGQGGNEQFF,TGCGCCAGCAGCCAAGATACAGGACAGGGGGGCAATGAGCAGTTCTTC,TRBD1,TRBJ2-1,16,few,TRBV4-3
CASSSGAIPNGYTF,TGTGCCAGCAGCTCAGGGGCAATTCCCAATGGCTACACCTTC,NA,TRBJ1-2,14,few,TRBV7-3
CSAIGAGGSYEQYF,TGCAGCGCCATTGGTGCGGGGGGCTCCTACGAGCAGTACTTC,TRBD2,TRBJ2-7,14,few,TRBV29-1
CASSFPMDTQYF,TGTGCCAGCAGCTTTCCAATGGATACGCAGTATTTT,NA,TRBJ2-3,12,NA,TRBV7-6
CATSRGLEYEQYF,TGTGCCACCAGCAGAGGATTGGAGTACGAGCAGTACTTC,NA,TRBJ2-7,13,few,TRBV15
CASSPTVERSKGEAFF,TGTGCCAGCAGCCCCACGGTGGAAAGGTCAAAGGGTGAAGCTTTCTTT,NA,TRBJ1-1,16,few,TRBV7-8
CASTRADQPQHF,TGTGCCAGCACCCGGGCCGATCAGCCCCAGCATTTT,NA,TRBJ1-5,12,many,TRBV7-9
CASSHRGERTDTQYF,TGTGCCAGCAGCCACAGGGGAGAGAGAACAGATACGCAGTATTTT,NA,TRBJ2-3,15,few,TRBV21-1
CASSFAEGSPSSYNEQFF,TGTGCCAGCAGCTTTGCCGAGGGCTCGCCCAGCTCCTACAATGAGCAGTTCTTC,NA,TRBJ2-1,18,NA,TRBV7-6
CASSLDGGGSPDTQYF,TGTGCCAGCAGCTTAGATGGTGGCGGGAGTCCAGATACGCAGTATTTT,TRBD2,TRBJ2-3,16,NA,TRBV7-2
CAIRPGTSGDIQYF,TGTGCCATCAGGCCCGGGACTAGCGGGGACATTCAGTACTTC,TRBD2,TRBJ2-4,14,many,TRBV10-3
CASSLRGQGRMNTEAFF,TGCGCCAGCAGCTTGCGGGGGCAGGGCCGCATGAACACTGAAGCTTTCTTT,NA,TRBJ1-1,17,NA,TRBV5-1
CASSSGGRTYNEQFF,TGTGCCAGCAGCTCGGGAGGTCGGACATACAATGAGCAGTTCTTC,TRBD2,TRBJ2-1,15,few,TRBV11-2
CASSYGTPNTEAFF,TGTGCCAGCAGCTATGGGACACCAAACACTGAAGCTTTCTTT,NA,TRBJ1-1,14,many,TRBV7-2
CASSLAGNYGYTF,TGCGCCAGCAGCTTGGCAGGAAACTATGGCTACACCTTC,NA,TRBJ1-2,13,NA,TRBV5-1
CASSGRDSTYGYTF,TGTGCCAGCAGCGGAAGAGACAGTACCTATGGCTACACCTTC,NA,TRBJ1-2,14,few,TRBV7-9
CASSVTDSYSPLHF,TGTGCCAGCAGCGTGACGGACTCCTATTCACCCCTCCACTTT,NA,TRBJ1-6,14,once,TRBV9
CASSQERAVNYGYTF,TGCGCCAGCAGCCAAGAGCGGGCCGTTAACTATGGCTACACCTTC,NA,TRBJ1-2,15,many,TRBV4-1
CASSLVPMGGYTF,TGTGCCAGCAGCTTGGTTCCGATGGGCGGCTACACCTTC,NA,TRBJ1-2,13,NA,TRBV7-2
CASSPTIRSETQYF,TGCGCCAGCAGCCCTACGATAAGATCGGAGACCCAGTACTTC,NA,TRBJ2-5,14,NA,TRBV9
CASSSTGGSYNEQFF,TGTGCCAGCAGTTCTACGGGGGGCTCCTACAATGAGCAGTTCTTC,TRBD2,TRBJ2-1,15,few,TRBV7-8
CSVLGSSGNTIYF,TGCAGCGTTCTGGGGTCCTCTGGAAACACCATATATTTT,NA,TRBJ1-3,13,few,TRBV29-1
CASSRGQDPSKNIQYF,TGTGCCAGCAGCAGAGGACAGGACCCTTCCAAAAACATTCAGTACTTC,TRBD1,TRBJ2-4,16,few,TRBV5-5
CAISEGGRGYTF,TGTGCCATCAGTGAAGGAGGTCGTGGCTACACCTTC,NA,TRBJ1-2,12,many,TRBV10-3
CASSLKGPFDTQYF,TGTGCCAGCAGCTTAAAGGGCCCATTTGATACGCAGTATTTT,NA,TRBJ2-3,14,few,TRBV7-2
CASSRHRAFNEKLFF,TGCGCCAGCAGCCGCCACAGGGCTTTTAATGAAAAACTGTTTTTT,NA,TRBJ1-4,15,NA,TRBV4-3
CSVLTAPNVYTF,TGCAGCGTTTTGACAGCCCCGAATGTCTACACCTTC,NA,TRBJ1-2,12,NA,TRBV29-1
CASSPNRLAGPGEQFF,TGTGCCAGCAGCCCTAACCGACTAGCGGGGCCGGGTGAGCAGTTCTTC,TRBD2,TRBJ2-1,16,NA,TRBV7-2
CASSPRAVSGANVLTF,TGTGCCAGCTCACCACGAGCCGTCTCTGGGGCCAACGTCCTGACTTTC,NA,TRBJ2-6,16,many,TRBV18
CASSQYRAGGPKDTQYF,TGCGCCAGCAGCCAATATCGAGCGGGGGGGCCAAAAGATACGCAGTATTTT,TRBD2,TRBJ2-3,17,NA,TRBV4-1
CASSSDADDEQYF,TGTGCCAGCAGTTCGGACGCCGACGACGAGCAGTACTTC,NA,TRBJ2-7,13,few,TRBV5-8
CASSRGLTDTQYF,TGTGCCAGCTCGCGGGGACTCACAGATACGCAGTATTTT,NA,TRBJ2-3,13,NA,TRBV6-6
CASRTRENEKLFF,TGTGCCAGCCGGACCCGTGAAAATGAAAAACTGTTTTTT,NA,TRBJ1-4,13,few,TRBV11-2
CASSEVFNTGELFF,TGTGCCAGCAGTGAAGTCTTTAACACCGGGGAGCTGTTTTTT,NA,TRBJ2-2,14,NA,TRBV2
CASRLDRGREKLFF,TGTGCCAGCAGGCTCGACAGGGGACGGGAAAAACTGTTTTTT,TRBD1,TRBJ1-4,14,NA,TRBV6-6
CASSKGLAGDEQFF,TGCGCCAGCAGCAAGGGACTAGCCGGGGATGAGCAGTTCTTC,TRBD2,TRBJ2-1,14,NA,TRBV5-1
CASSTHRGQRGGYTF,TGTGCCAGCAGTACACACCGGGGACAGCGGGGTGGCTACACCTTC,TRBD1,TRBJ1-2,15,few,TRBV27
CASSRKRGLNTGELFF,TGTGCCAGCAGCAGAAAAAGGGGACTGAACACCGGGGAGCTGTTTTTT,NA,TRBJ2-2,16,few,TRBV21-1
CASCPVGNTIYF,TGTGCCAGCTGTCCCGTTGGAAACACCATATATTTT,NA,TRBJ1-3,12,NA,TRBV6-5
CASSQEGGDIKNEQFF,TGCGCCAGCAGCCAAGAAGGAGGGGACATCAAAAATGAGCAGTTCTTC,NA,TRBJ2-1,16,few,TRBV4-3
CASSLVGGSNTEAFF,TGTGCCAGCAGCTTAGTTGGGGGCTCAAACACTGAAGCTTTCTTT,NA,TRBJ1-1,15,few,TRBV7-2
CASSYRGGGYTF,TGTGCCAGCAGTTATCGGGGCGGCGGCTACACCTTC,NA,TRBJ1-2,12,NA,TRBV6-1
CASSSNEQYF,TGTGCCAGCAGTTCCAACGAGCAGTACTTC,NA,TRBJ2-7,10,NA,TRBV28